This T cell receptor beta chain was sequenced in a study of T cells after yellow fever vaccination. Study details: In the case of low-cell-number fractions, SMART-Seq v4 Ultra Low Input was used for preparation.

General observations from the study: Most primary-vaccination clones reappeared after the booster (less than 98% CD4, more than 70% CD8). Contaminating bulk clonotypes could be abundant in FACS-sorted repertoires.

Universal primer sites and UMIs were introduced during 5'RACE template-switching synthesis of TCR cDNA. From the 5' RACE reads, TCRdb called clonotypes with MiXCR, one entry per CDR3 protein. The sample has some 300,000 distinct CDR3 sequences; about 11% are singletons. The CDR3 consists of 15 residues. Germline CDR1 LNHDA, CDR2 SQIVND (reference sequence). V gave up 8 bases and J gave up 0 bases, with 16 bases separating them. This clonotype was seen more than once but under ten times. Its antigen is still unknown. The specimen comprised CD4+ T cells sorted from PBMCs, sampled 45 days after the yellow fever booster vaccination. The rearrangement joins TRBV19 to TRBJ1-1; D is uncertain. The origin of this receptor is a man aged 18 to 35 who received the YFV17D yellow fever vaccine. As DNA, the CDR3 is TGTGCCAGTCAAGGTTGGATTCCTATGAACACTGAAGCTTTCTTT. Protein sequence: CASQGWIPMNTEAFF.